This T cell receptor (beta chain) was identified during a study of T cell responses to AZD1222 COVID-19 vaccine. Study-level points and caveats: Donors were largely white British and mainly female; clonal diversity was possibly underestimated. Repertoire samples came only from after the peak T cell response.

Only in-frame clones appear in the TCRdb table, and some are missing; sequencing was by immunoSEQ multiplex PCR. The sample contains around 130,000 clones, 80% to 90% of which appear only once. In the case of this clone: Its antigen remains unknown.

The source was peripheral blood, collected on day 0 of MenACWY control vaccination. This sequence originates from an adult in good health.

The CDR3: CASSIKAGRNYGYTF. CDR3 in DNA: TGTGCCAGTAGTATCAAAGCGGGACGAAACTATGGCTACACCTTC. This chain links TRBV19 with TRBJ1-2; perhaps TRBD1 as D (5 bases). CDR1 and CDR2 from the germline V gene are LNHDA and SQIVND (reference sequence). The germline V and J ends were trimmed by 3 bases and 2 bases, with 13 bases remaining between them. CDR3 size: 15 residues.